Following are 22 T cell receptor beta chains from one sample sequenced in a study of patients and donors after allogeneic stem cell transplantation. MiXCR, applied by TCRdb to the RT-PCR reads, yields one record per CDR3 protein. This sample has around 200,000 distinct CDR3 sequences, with around 40% found just once. Sequencing input: blood, either unsorted or a sorted T cell fraction (not recorded which). These receptors originate from a human donor who was either an allogeneic HSCT recipient or a stem cell or donor lymphocyte infusion donor (not recorded which). It is not recorded whose cells these are; they may come from a transplant donor.

Here the CDR3 DNA reads TGTGCCAGCAGTAAACCGGGAGCTAACTATGGCTACACCTTC. Residues: CASSKPGANYGYTF. V and J are TRBV7-2 and TRBJ1-2; unclear D gene. Germline CDR1 reads SGHTA; CDR2 reads FQGNSA. Trimming removed 6 bases from V and 0 bases from J, with 11 bases in between. This CDR3 has 14 residues.

The genes are TRBV20-1 and TRBJ2-4; no clear D gene. The CDR3 contains 13 residues. CDR1 is DFQATT and CDR2 is SNEGSKA in the germline V gene (reference sequence). Trimming pared 5 bases from V and 0 bases from J, leaving 8 bases between. CDR3 in DNA: TGCAGTGCTGTGCGAGTAGCCAAAAACATTCAGTACTTC. It yields the protein CSAVRVAKNIQYF.

This clonotype was recorded a few times. The chain joins TRBV29-1 to TRBJ2-3; D is ambiguous. The CDR3 covers 14 residues. V lost 0 bases, J lost 4 bases, and 11 bases lay in between. From germline, CDR1 is SQVTM and CDR2 ANQGSEA. CDR3 coding DNA: TGCAGCGTTGAAGATGGGCTGTTGGCAGATACGCAGTATTTT. It is translated as CSVEDGLLADTQYF.

The V and J genes are TRBV4-1 and TRBJ1-1; no reliable D call. The CDR3 sequence is 13 residues long. The V and J ends lost 4 bases and 1 base respectively, with 7 bases between them. CDR1 and CDR2 (germline): MGHRA, YSYEKL. The CDR3 here is CASSRVPNTEAFF. In DNA form, the CDR3 reads TGCGCCAGCAGCCGTGTCCCGAACACTGAAGCTTTCTTT.

The sample holds a few counts of this clonotype. The gene calls are TRBV29-1 and TRBJ2-5; D gene unclear. Trimming stripped 3 bases from V and 5 bases from J, with 13 bases between. Per the germline V gene, CDR1 is SQVTM and CDR2 is ANQGSEA. This CDR3 has 13 amino acids. CDR3 sequence reads: CSVDPVSRETQYF. The DNA for the CDR3 is TGCAGCGTTGACCCGGTCTCTAGGGAGACCCAGTACTTC.

The chain employs TRBV19 and TRBJ1-5, with 9 bases fitting TRBD1. The length of the CDR3 is 17 residues. Germline V gives CDR1 LNHDA, CDR2 SQIVND (reference sequence). V gave up 2 bases and J gave up 1 base; unmatched junction bases: 6. DNA of the CDR3: TGTGCCAGTAGTATATATTGGGACAGGGTCAGCAATCAGCCCCAGCATTTT. This gives the protein CASSIYWDRVSNQPQHF.

The rearrangement joins TRBV12-3 or TRBV12-4 to TRBJ2-3, with D maybe TRBD2 (7 bases). The CDR3 is 15 amino acids. The V end lost 5 bases, the J end lost 3 bases, and 15 bases lay between the germline ends. The CDR3 is CASSAGRGLTDTQYF. CDR3 nucleotide sequence: TGTGCCAGCAGTGCGGGGCGGGGGCTAACAGATACGCAGTATTTT.

This chain joins TRBV4-1 and TRBJ1-5; D is perhaps TRBD1 (6 bases). This CDR3 has 17 residues. Deletions cut 4 bases from V and 0 bases from J, with 16 bases between. Germline assignment: CDR1 MGHRA and CDR2 YSYEKL. The CDR3 reads CASSRGRFRGSNQPQHF. As DNA, the CDR3 is TGCGCCAGCAGCCGGGGTAGGTTCAGGGGTAGCAATCAGCCCCAGCATTTT.

V usage is TRBV9 and J usage is TRBJ1-5; D remains ambiguous. This CDR3 region has 14 residues. Trimming took off 0 bases at V and 3 bases at J, with 7 bases between the two ends. CDR1 and CDR2 from the germline V gene are SGDLS and YYNGEE. CDR3 loop: CASSVGVINQPQHF. Written as DNA, the CDR3 is TGTGCCAGCAGCGTAGGGGTGATCAATCAGCCCCAGCATTTT.

This clonotype appeared a few times. The CDR3 DNA reads as TGTGCCACCAGCACCCTGACCGGGGAGCTGTTTTTT. It yields the protein CATSTLTGELFF. The chain links TRBV15 to TRBJ2-2; D is uncertain. Germline CDR1 is LNHNV and CDR2 is YYDKDF (reference sequence). The CDR3 totals 12 residues. V was clipped by 4 bases and J by 5 bases, with 5 bases between them. Filled out from reference TRBV15 and TRBJ2-2, the complete variable domain reads DAMVIQNPRYQVTQFGKPVTLSCSQTLNHNVMYWYQQKSSQAPKLLFHYYDKDFNNEADTPDNFQSRRPNTSFCFLDIRSPGLGDTAMYLCATSTLTGELFFGEGSRLTVL.

Comment on this clonotype: This could be a read error, since a much larger clone is one nucleotide away. This chain links TRBV20-1 with TRBJ1-5, with D maybe TRBD1 (5 bases). Germline V gives CDR1 DFQATT, CDR2 SNEGSKA (reference sequence). The CDR3 runs 12 residues. Here the CDR3 reads CGARQGNQPQHF. Here the CDR3 DNA reads TGCGGTGCTAGGCAGGGTAATCAGCCCCAGCATTTT.

This chain links TRBV12-3 or TRBV12-4 with TRBJ2-3; D uncertain. The length of the CDR3 is 14 residues. The V end lost 6 bases, the J end lost 5 bases, and 15 bases lay between the germline ends. The CDR3: CASRRARWGDTQYF. The DNA for the CDR3 is TGTGCCAGCAGAAGGGCCCGGTGGGGAGATACGCAGTATTTT.

V is TRBV7-6 and J is TRBJ1-1; D call uncertain. The CDR3 spans 15 residues. V was trimmed by 1 base and J by 0 bases, leaving 9 bases between them. CDR1 and CDR2 from the germline V gene are SGHVS and FNYEAQ. CDR3 protein: CASSLGAGMNTEAFF. For the CDR3, the DNA is TGTGCCAGCAGCTTAGGTGCGGGAATGAACACTGAAGCTTTCTTT.

The chain has TRBV7-8 and TRBJ1-2; TRBD1 matches at 10 bases. Germline V gene lookup returns CDR1 SGHVS and CDR2 FQNEAQ. This CDR3 has 15 amino acids. Trimming cost V 5 bases and J 4 bases; bases outside gene matches: 7. Here the CDR3 DNA reads TGTGCCAGCAGCCAAGGGACAGGGGCGGGCTATGGCTACACCTTC. It specifies CASSQGTGAGYGYTF.

This clonotype appeared a few times. J is TRBJ1-5 and V is TRBV20-1, with TRBD1 as a possible D gene (6 bases). The germline V gene encodes CDR1 DFQATT and CDR2 SNEGSKA (reference sequence). V was pared by 2 bases and J by 3 bases, with 11 bases between. The CDR3 extends over 14 amino acids. The CDR3 DNA follows: TGCAGTGCTAGAATGGGGGGCAACAATCAGCCCCAGCATTTT. Its translation: CSARMGGNNQPQHF.

V is TRBV2 and J is TRBJ1-5, with D uncertain. The V end lost 6 bases, the J end lost 4 bases, and 19 bases lay between the germline ends. Germline CDR1 SNHLY, CDR2 FYNNEI. This CDR3 contains 16 residues. This CDR3 is CASSENTRWPNQPQHF. CDR3 DNA sequence: TGTGCCAGCAGCGAAAACACTCGGTGGCCGAATCAGCCCCAGCATTTT.

V gene TRBV10-3 combines with J gene TRBJ2-5; TRBD2 is a possible D gene (6 bases). V lost 1 base and J 2 bases, leaving 11 bases between the germline ends. Germline loops: CDR1 ENHRY, CDR2 SYGVKD. This CDR3 contains 15 residues. CDR3 amino acids: CAISELLAQQETQYF. CDR3 DNA: TGTGCCATCAGTGAGTTACTAGCACAGCAAGAGACCCAGTACTTC.

Only a few counts were recorded for this clonotype. The chain has TRBV12-3 or TRBV12-4 and TRBJ2-1; no reliable D call. Trimming cost V 5 bases and J 7 bases, with 12 bases left between them. CDR3 length: 13 amino acids. CDR3 bases: TGTGCCAGCAGTCCAGGCCTGCGGAATGAGCAGTTCTTC. Translated: CASSPGLRNEQFF.

This clonotype came up many times. This chain links TRBV12-3 or TRBV12-4 with TRBJ1-1; no firm D call. The CDR3 is 15 amino acids. The V end was cut by 1 base, the J end by 0 bases, with 9 bases between. CDR3 in amino acids: CASSLDGRLNTEAFF. Written as DNA, the CDR3 is TGTGCCAGCAGTTTAGATGGCAGGTTGAACACTGAAGCTTTCTTT.

The V and J genes are TRBV7-3 and TRBJ1-1; TRBD1 is a possible D gene (6 bases). V lost 5 bases and J lost 5, with 15 bases in between. The CDR3 length is 14 residues. Germline V gene lookup returns CDR1 SGHTA and CDR2 FQGTGA. CDR3 nucleotides: TGTGCCAGCAGCCCCACGGGGGCAGGTACTGAAGCTTTCTTT. Protein product: CASSPTGAGTEAFF.

This clonotype turned up a few times. The chain joins TRBV5-1 to TRBJ2-1; a weak D match, TRBD1 (6 bases). The CDR3 is made up of 17 amino acids. Germline CDR1 SGHRS, CDR2 YFSETQ. The V end was cut by 0 bases, the J end by 6 bases, with 19 bases between. As DNA, the CDR3 is TGCGCCAGCAGCTTGGGGCAGGGGCTACCCTCGTCCAATGAGCAGTTCTTC. Residues: CASSLGQGLPSSNEQFF.

CDR3 amino acids: CASSPPRGRDTEAFF. In DNA form, the CDR3 reads TGTGCCAGCAGTCCCCCCAGGGGCAGGGACACTGAAGCTTTCTTT. This chain links TRBV27 with TRBJ1-1; D might be TRBD1 (6 bases). CDR1 and CDR2 from the germline V gene are MNHEY and SMNVEV (reference sequence). This CDR3 has 15 residues. V was shortened by 5 bases and J by 3 bases, with 16 bases between the two germline ends.